The clone carrying this T cell receptor (beta chain) came up once. This sample is drawn from a study of Graves' ophthalmopathy and Graves' hyperthyroidism. This CDR3 is built from 16 residues. Trimming cost V 6 bases and J 2 bases, with 17 bases left between them. Germline assignment: CDR1 DFQATT and CDR2 SNEGSKA (reference sequence). Amplification from RNA transcripts yielded the TCR beta CDR3 regions. The workflow started with a first-round RT-PCR run with HTBI primers and then moved on to a second-round multiplex PCR. TCRdb independently ran MiXCR on the multiplex PCR reads; one entry per CDR3 protein. The data hold about 600,000 distinct CDR3 sequences, with about two fifths observed a single time.

V usage is TRBV20-1 and J usage is TRBJ2-6, with D tentatively TRBD2 (6 bases). The receptor was derived from an adult man with Graves' hyperthyroidism. The sequencing input was peripheral blood or thyroid tissue (not recorded which). The CDR3 DNA sequence: TGCAGTGCCCAAGCGGGCGGGGAACCTGGGGCCAACGTCCTGACTTTC. Its translation is CSAQAGGEPGANVLTF.